This record concerns one T cell receptor (beta chain) sequence. The antigen is undetermined. The CDR3 is 17 residues long. V was clipped by 5 bases and J by 6 bases; unmatched bases: 16. The germline gives CDR1 SGHNT, CDR2 YENEEA. Profiled with immunoSEQ multiplex PCR; TCRdb holds only in-frame clones, not every one. The table has tens of thousands of clones, about 86% seen once. The data were obtained in a study of lymphopenia after photon versus proton radiotherapy. Overall study results and limits: Proton therapy kept repertoires fairly stable, unlike photons, which gained effector/memory cells. Authors raise, but do not show, better survival with proton therapy. Post-nadir diversity loss with photons came from oligoclonal expansion, particularly CD8+ Temra cells. In patients who died, overall survival fell as post-nadir TCR diversity dropped more.

V usage is TRBV11-3 and J usage is TRBJ2-1, with 7 bases matching TRBD2. This clonotype originated in a man between 60 and 75 years old with pancreatic cancer. Material: peripheral blood, obtained from a patient treated with proton-based radiotherapy. The CDR3 loop is CASSDGGSRRGSNEQFF. The CDR3 bases are TGTGCCAGCAGCGACGGGGGGTCGCGAAGAGGTAGCAATGAGCAGTTCTTC.